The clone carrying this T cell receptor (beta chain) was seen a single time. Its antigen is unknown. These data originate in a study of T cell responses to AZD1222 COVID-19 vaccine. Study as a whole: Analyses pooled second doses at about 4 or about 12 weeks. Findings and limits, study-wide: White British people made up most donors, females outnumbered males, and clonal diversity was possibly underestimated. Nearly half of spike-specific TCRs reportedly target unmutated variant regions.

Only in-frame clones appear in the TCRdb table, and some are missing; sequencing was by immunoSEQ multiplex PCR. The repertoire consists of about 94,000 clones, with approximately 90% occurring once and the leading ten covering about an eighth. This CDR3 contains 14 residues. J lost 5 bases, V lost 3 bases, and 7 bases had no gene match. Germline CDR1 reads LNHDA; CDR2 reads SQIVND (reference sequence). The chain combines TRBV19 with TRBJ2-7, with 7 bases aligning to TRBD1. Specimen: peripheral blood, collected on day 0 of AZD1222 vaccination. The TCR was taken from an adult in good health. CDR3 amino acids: CASSILGTENEQYF. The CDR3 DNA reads TGTGCCAGTAGTATCCTCGGGACAGAGAACGAGCAGTACTTC. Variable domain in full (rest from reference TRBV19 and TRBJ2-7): DGGITQSPKYLFRKEGQNVTLSCEQNLNHDAMYWYRQDPGQGLRLIYYSQIVNDFQKGDIAEGYSVSREKKESFPLTVTSAQKNPTAFYLCASSILGTENEQYFGPGTRLTVT.